What follows is one T cell receptor (beta chain) and its context. Study processing details: Nucleated cell counts were estimated from reference gene primer amplification. Measured with immunoSEQ multiplex PCR; TCRdb has only the in-frame clones, and not every one. That table gives V, J and clone size, and the DNA gave D and trimming. The sample lists about 120,000 clones; about 80% were seen once. The sample is drawn from a study of blood T cell repertoires in COVID-19. Study-wide context: Material from acute and convalescent COVID-19 was sourced from the United States, Italy and Spain. T cells, B-cell-depleted T cells, or PBMCs supplied cDNA or gDNA.

After removal of 0 bases from V and 8 bases from J, the junction contained 7 bases not matched to a gene. Germline CDR1 reads LGHNA; CDR2 reads YSLEER. The CDR3 runs 16 residues. Sequencing was done on a sample of peripheral blood. The chain carries TRBV4-3 and TRBJ1-6, with 7 positions matching TRBD1. The clonotype comes from a human donor in a cohort sampled during active COVID-19. DNA of the CDR3: TGCGCCAGCAGCCAAGAATCCGGGACAGCGTATTCACCCCTCCACTTT. Its protein is CASSQESGTAYSPLHF.